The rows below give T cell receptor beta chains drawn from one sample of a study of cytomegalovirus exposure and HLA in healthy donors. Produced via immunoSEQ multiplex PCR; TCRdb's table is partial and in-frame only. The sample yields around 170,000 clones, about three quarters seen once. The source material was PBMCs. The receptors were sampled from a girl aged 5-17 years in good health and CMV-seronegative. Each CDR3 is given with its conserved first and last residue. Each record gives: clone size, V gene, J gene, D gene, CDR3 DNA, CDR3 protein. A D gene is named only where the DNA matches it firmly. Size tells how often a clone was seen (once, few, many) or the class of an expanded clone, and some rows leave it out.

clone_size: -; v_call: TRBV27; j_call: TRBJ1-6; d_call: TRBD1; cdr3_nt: TGTGCCAGCAGTTTTAGGGACAGGGGGCACAATTCACCCCTCCACTTT; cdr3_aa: CASSFRDRGHNSPLHF
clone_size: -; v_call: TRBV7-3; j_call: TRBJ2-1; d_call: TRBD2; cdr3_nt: TGTGCCAGCAGCTCGGCGGGACTAGCGGGGGGAACCCCCTTTCCGAGTGAGCAGTTCTTC; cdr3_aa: CASSSAGLAGGTPFPSEQFF
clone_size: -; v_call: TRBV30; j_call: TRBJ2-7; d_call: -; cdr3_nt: TGTGCCTGGAGTTTAGGTGGGGCGAGCTCCTACGAGCAGTACTTC; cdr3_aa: CAWSLGGASSYEQYF
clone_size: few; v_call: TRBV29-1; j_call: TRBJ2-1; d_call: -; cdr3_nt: TGCAGCGCCTACTCAGCGGTAGAGCAGTTCTTC; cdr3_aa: CSAYSAVEQFF
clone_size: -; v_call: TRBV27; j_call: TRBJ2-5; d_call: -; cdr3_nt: TGTGCCAGCAGTTTCGCGTACCAAGAGACCCAGTACTTC; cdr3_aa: CASSFAYQETQYF
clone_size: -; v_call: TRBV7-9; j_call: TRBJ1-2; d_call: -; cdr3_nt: TGTGCCAGCAGCTTAGGAGTTCGTGGCTACACCTTC; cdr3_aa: CASSLGVRGYTF
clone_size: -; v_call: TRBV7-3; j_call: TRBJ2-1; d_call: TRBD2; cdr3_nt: TGTGCCAGCAGCGGGACTAGCGGGCACTACAATGAGCAGTTCTTC; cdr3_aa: CASSGTSGHYNEQFF
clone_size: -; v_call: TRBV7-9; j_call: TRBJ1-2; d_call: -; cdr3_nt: TGTGCCAGCATCCCCCTTACGGGGGTCTATGGCTACACCTTC; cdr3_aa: CASIPLTGVYGYTF
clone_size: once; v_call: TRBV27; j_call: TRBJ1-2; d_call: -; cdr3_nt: TGTGCCAGCAGTTTCGGTATGGACTATGGCTACACCTTC; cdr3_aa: CASSFGMDYGYTF
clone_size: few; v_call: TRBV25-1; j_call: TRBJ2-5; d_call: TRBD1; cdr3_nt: TGTGCCAGCAGTGACAGCAACAGGGGAAAGACCCAGTACTTC; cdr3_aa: CASSDSNRGKTQYF
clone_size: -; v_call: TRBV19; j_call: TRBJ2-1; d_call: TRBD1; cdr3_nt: TGTGCCAGTAGGGGGACAGGGGGCGTGAATGAGCAGTTCTTC; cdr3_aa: CASRGTGGVNEQFF
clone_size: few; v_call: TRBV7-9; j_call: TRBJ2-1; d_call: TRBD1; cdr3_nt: TGTGCCAGCAGCTTGGACAGGGGCGGAGGGAATGAGCAGTTCTTC; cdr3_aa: CASSLDRGGGNEQFF
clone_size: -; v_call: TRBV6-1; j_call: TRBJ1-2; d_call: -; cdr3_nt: TGTGCCAGCGAGCAATTCAGACTTGCTAACTATGGCTACACCTTC; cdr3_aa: CASEQFRLANYGYTF
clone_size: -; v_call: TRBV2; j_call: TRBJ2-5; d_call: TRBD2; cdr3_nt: TGTGCCAGCAGTCTGGTAGCGGGGGGGCAGGAGACCCAGTACTTC; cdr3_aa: CASSLVAGGQETQYF
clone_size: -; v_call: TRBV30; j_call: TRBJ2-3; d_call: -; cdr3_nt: TGTGCCTGGAGCGCCTCCGGGGGGCGGGGTACGCAGTATTTT; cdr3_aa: CAWSASGGRGTQYF
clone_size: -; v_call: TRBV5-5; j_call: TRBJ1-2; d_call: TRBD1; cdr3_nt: TGTGCCAGCAGCTTGGATGGGACAGGGGTGAACTATGGCTACACCTTC; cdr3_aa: CASSLDGTGVNYGYTF
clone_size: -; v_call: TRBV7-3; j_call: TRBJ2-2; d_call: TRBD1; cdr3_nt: TGTGCCAGCAGCAAACAACAAGACAGGGCCGGGGAGCTGTTTTTT; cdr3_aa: CASSKQQDRAGELFF
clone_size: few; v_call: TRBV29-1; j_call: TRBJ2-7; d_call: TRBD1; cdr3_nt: TGCAGCGTAGCATCCGGGACAGGAGGGGTCTACGAGCAGTACTTC; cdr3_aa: CSVASGTGGVYEQYF
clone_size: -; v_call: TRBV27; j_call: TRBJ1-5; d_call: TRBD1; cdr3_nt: TGTGCCAGCAGTTCCCAGGGGGGCAATCAGCCCCAGCATTTT; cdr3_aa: CASSSQGGNQPQHF
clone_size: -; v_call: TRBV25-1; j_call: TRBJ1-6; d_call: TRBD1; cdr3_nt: TGTGCCAGCAGTGCCAGACAGGGCTCTAATTCACCCCTCCACTTT; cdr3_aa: CASSARQGSNSPLHF
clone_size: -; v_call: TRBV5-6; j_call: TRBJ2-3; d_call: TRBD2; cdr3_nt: TGTGCCAGCAGCTTGACGGGGGGACCGACAGATACGCAGTATTTT; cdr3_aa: CASSLTGGPTDTQYF
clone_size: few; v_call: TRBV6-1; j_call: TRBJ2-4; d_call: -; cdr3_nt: TGTGCCAGCAGTTTAGAACGTGGAGGGGACATTCAGTACTTC; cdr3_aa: CASSLERGGDIQYF
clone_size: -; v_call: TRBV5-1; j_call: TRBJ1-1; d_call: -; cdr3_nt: TGCGCCAGCAGCACGGACAGTACCCCGGAGGCTTTCTTT; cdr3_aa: CASSTDSTPEAFF
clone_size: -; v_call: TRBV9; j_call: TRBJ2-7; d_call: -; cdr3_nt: TGTGCCAGCAGCCCCAGCGGGTACGAGCAGTACTTC; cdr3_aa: CASSPSGYEQYF
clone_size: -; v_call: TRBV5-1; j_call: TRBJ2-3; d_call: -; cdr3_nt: TGCGCCAGCAGCCCGCGCCGGGCAGATACGCAGTATTTT; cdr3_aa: CASSPRRADTQYF
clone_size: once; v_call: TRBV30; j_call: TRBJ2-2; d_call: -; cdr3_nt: TGTGCCTGGAACGTCCGGGACACCCACACCGGGGAGCTGTTTTTT; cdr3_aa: CAWNVRDTHTGELFF
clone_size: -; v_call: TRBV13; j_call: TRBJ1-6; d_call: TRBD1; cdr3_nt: TGTGCCAGCAGCTGGGGACAGGGTGAGAATTCACCCCTCCACTTT; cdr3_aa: CASSWGQGENSPLHF
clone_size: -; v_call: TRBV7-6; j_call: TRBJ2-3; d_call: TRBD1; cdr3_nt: TGTGCCAGCAGCTCGACGACAGGGACAGATACGCAGTATTTT; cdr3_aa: CASSSTTGTDTQYF